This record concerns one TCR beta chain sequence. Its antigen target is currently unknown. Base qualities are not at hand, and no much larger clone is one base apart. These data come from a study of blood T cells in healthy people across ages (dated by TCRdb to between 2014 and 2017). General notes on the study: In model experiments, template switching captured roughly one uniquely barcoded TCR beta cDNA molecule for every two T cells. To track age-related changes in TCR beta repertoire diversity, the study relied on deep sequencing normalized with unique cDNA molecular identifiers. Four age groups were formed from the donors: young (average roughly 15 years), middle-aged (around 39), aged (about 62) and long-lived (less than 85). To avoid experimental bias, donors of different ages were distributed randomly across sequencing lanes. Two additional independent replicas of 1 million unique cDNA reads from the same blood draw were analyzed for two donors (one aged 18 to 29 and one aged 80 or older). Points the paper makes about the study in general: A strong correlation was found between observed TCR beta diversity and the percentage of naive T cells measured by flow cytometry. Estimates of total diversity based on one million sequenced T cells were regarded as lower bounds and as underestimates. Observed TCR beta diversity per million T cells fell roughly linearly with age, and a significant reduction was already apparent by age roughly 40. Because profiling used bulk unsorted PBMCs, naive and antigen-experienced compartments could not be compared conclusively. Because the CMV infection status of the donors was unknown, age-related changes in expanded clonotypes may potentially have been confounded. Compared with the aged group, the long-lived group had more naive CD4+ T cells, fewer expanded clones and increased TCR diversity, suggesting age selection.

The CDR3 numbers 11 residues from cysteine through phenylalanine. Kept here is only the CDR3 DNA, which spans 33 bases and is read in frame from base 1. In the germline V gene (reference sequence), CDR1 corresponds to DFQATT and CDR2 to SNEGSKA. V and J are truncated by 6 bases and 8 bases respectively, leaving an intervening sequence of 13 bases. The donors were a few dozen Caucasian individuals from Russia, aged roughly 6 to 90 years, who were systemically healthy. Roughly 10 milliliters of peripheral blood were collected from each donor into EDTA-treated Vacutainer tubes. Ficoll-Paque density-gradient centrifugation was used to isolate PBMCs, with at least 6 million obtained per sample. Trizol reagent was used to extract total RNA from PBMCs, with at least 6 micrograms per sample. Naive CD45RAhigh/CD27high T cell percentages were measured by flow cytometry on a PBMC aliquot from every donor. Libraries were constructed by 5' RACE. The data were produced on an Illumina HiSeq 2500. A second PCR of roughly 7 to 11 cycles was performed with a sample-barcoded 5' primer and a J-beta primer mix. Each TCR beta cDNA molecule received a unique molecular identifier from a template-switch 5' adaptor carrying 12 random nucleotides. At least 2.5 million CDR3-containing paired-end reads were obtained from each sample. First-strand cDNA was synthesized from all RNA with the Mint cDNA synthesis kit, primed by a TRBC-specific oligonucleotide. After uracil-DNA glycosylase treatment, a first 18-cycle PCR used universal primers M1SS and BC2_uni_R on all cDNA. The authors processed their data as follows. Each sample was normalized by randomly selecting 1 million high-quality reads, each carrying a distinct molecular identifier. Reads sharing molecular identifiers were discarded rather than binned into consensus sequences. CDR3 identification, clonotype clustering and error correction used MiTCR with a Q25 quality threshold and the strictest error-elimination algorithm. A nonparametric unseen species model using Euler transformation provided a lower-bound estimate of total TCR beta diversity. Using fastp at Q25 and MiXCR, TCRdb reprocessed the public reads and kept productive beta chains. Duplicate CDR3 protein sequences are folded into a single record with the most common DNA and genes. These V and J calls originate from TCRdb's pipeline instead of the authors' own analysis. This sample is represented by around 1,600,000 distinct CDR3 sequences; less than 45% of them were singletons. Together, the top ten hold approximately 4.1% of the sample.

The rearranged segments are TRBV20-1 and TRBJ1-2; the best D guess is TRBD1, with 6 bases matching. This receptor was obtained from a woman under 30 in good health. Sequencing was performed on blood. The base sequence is TGCAGTGCGCCGGAGGACAGCGGCTACACCTTC. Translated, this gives CSAPEDSGYTF.